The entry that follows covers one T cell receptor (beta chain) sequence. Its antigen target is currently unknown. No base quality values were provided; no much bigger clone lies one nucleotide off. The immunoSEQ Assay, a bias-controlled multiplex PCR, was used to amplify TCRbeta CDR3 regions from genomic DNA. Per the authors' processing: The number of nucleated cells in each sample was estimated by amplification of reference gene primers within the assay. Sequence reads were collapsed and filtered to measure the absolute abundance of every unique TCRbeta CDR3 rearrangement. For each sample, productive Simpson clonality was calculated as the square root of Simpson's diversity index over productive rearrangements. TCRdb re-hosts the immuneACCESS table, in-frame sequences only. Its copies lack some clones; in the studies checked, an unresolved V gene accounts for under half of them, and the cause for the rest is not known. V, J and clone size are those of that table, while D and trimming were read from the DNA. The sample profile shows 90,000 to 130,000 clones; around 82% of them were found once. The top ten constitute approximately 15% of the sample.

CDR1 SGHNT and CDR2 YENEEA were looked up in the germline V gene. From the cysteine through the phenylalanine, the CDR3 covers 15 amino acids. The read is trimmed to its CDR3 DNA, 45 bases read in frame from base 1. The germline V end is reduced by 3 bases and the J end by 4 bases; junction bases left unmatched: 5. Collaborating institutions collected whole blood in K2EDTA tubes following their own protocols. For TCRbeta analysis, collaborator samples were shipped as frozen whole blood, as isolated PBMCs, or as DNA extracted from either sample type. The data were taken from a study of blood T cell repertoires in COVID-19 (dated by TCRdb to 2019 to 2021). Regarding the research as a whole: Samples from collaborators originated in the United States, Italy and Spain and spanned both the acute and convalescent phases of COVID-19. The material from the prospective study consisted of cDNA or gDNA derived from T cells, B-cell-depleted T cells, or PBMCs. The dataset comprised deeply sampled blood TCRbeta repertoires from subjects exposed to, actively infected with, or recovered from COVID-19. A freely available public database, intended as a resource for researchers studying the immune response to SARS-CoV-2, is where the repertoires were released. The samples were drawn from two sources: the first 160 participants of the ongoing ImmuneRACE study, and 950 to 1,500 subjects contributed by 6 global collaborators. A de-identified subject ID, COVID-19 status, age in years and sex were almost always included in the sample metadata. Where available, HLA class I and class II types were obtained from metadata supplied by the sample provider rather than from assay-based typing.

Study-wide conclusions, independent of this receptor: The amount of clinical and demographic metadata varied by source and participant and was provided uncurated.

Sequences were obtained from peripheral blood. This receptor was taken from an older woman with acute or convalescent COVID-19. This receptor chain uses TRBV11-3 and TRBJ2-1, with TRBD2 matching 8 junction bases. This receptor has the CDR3 CASSFSGGPYNEQFF. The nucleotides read TGTGCCAGCAGCTTCAGCGGGGGCCCGTACAATGAGCAGTTCTTC.